One sample yielded the 27 T cell receptor beta chains listed below, sequenced in a study of control samples from healthy donors and cancer patients (dated by TCRdb to about 2020). Libraries were constructed by the immunoSEQ multiplex PCR assay. In TCRdb, the immuneACCESS table is reduced to in-frame sequences with V and J assigned. These tables do not hold every clone; where another copy was compared, an unresolved V gene accounts for under half, and the others remain unexplained. This sample has 150,000 to 200,000 clones in its table, and approximately 92% of those were observed once. The top ten constitute just over 1.4% of the sample. Sequences were obtained from blood. The receptors derive from a man aged 25 to 45 in good health.

The V gene is TRBV5-4, the J gene TRBJ2-3, with D unclear. CDR1 and CDR2 from the germline V gene are SGHNT and YYREEE (reference sequence). Trimming cost V 4 bases and J 4 bases, with 13 bases left between them. The CDR3 extends over 14 amino acids. The CDR3: CASSRDKTSDTQYF. The CDR3 nucleotides read TGTGCCAGCAGCAGAGATAAAACTTCAGATACGCAGTATTTT.

This rearrangement joins TRBV3-1 (or the pseudogene TRBV3-2) to TRBJ1-3; a weak D match, TRBD1 (5 bases). CDR1 is LGHDT and CDR2 is YNNKEL in the germline V gene (reference sequence). With 0 bases removed from V and 4 bases from J, the gap between germline ends came to 13 bases. The CDR3 is 16 amino acids. The CDR3 region is CASSQDGQGFGNTIYF. The CDR3 DNA reads as TGTGCCAGCAGCCAAGATGGCCAGGGATTCGGAAACACCATATATTTT.

The chain links TRBV7-8 to TRBJ1-1; D is undetermined. There are 14 residues in the CDR3. Deletions cut 1 base from V and 0 bases from J, with 6 bases between. Germline CDR1 is SGHVS and CDR2 is FQNEAQ. In DNA, the CDR3 is TGTGCCAGCAGCTTAGGGCTTATGAACACTGAAGCTTTCTTT. The encoded protein is CASSLGLMNTEAFF.

Details on this clone: Other DNA sequences in the sample encode the same CDR3. This chain joins TRBV5-1 and TRBJ2-7; no clear D. V gave up 1 base and J gave up 3 bases, with 5 bases separating them. The CDR3 has 12 residues. Germline-derived CDR1 and CDR2 are SGHRS and YFSETQ. CDR3 nucleotides: TGCGCCAGCAGCTTGAACAGCTACGAGCAGTACTTC. Translated: CASSLNSYEQYF.

J is TRBJ2-3 and V is TRBV28, with a possible D match to TRBD2 (6 bases). V lost 5 bases to trimming and J lost 6 bases, with 15 bases between them. CDR3 length equals 14 residues. Germline V gene data show CDR1 as MDHEN and CDR2 as SYDVKM. The CDR3 here is CASSPGLLMDTQYF. The CDR3, as DNA: TGTGCCAGCAGTCCGGGACTTCTGATGGATACGCAGTATTTT.

The rearrangement uses TRBV7-9 and TRBJ1-1; TRBD1 aligns across 10 bases. The CDR3 has 15 residues. Germline V lookup: CDR1 SEHNR, CDR2 FQNEAQ (reference sequence). The V segment lost 2 bases and the J segment 4 bases; nucleotides outside the gene matches: 4. CDR3 protein: CASSLRDRGSTEAFF. The CDR3 nucleotides are TGTGCCAGCAGCTTAAGGGACAGGGGAAGCACTGAAGCTTTCTTT.

V and J are TRBV18 and TRBJ1-6; D unresolved. The CDR3 has 17 amino acids. Trimming removed 4 bases at V and 2 bases at J, with 15 bases between. CDR1 and CDR2 from the germline V gene are KGHSH and LQKENI. CDR3 sequence reads: CASSHDEGMAYNSPLHF. The CDR3 DNA reads TGTGCCAGCTCACACGACGAAGGGATGGCCTATAATTCACCCCTCCACTTT.

In its sample, this clone was seen a few times. The rearrangement links TRBV6-1 to TRBJ2-7; possible D gene TRBD2, 6 bases. The CDR3 totals 15 residues. The V gene's germline CDR1 is MNHNS and CDR2 SASEGT. The germline V and J ends were trimmed by 2 bases and 0 bases, with 11 bases remaining between them. The CDR3 loop is CASSETSNPSYEQYF. The DNA for the CDR3 is TGTGCCAGCAGTGAAACTAGCAACCCCTCCTACGAGCAGTACTTC.

The chain couples TRBV7-9 to TRBJ2-7; tentatively, D is TRBD1 or TRBD2 (5 bases each). The CDR3 covers 13 residues. The germline V gene encodes CDR1 SEHNR and CDR2 FQNEAQ (reference sequence). The V end was cut by 2 bases, the J end by 4 bases, with 9 bases between. The CDR3: CASSLRDGYEQYF. The CDR3 nucleotides are TGTGCCAGCAGCTTACGGGACGGATACGAGCAGTACTTC.

This chain's CDR3 is CASSRDPGQLNTEAFF. In nucleotides, the CDR3 is TGCGCCAGCAGTCGGGACCCGGGACAGCTGAACACTGAAGCTTTCTTT. This chain uses TRBV23-1 with TRBJ1-1; the match to TRBD1 covers 7 bases. TRBV23-1 is an ORF, and what it does is uncertain. The trim removed 4 bases at V and 0 bases at J, leaving 8 bases unmatched. CDR3 length equals 16 residues.

The CDR3 is CASSSHPSEAFF. CDR3 nucleotide sequence: TGTGCCAGCAGCTCACATCCTTCTGAAGCTTTCTTT. The J gene is TRBJ1-1, the V gene TRBV27; D ambiguous. CDR1 is MNHEY, CDR2 SMNVEV, per germline (reference sequence). The ends were cut back, 6 bases at V and 6 bases at J, with 11 bases in the middle. CDR3 length: 12 residues.

V is TRBV5-4 and J is TRBJ1-4; D ambiguous. Germline CDR1 reads SGHNT; CDR2 reads YYREEE (reference sequence). The CDR3 spans 14 residues. Trimming left V 4 bases short and J 8 bases short, with 15 bases between. CDR3 nucleotide sequence: TGTGCCAGCAGCCCAGGAGGGCAGCCGGAAAAACTGTTTTTT. It encodes CASSPGGQPEKLFF. The full variable domain, completed using reference TRBV5-4 and TRBJ1-4, is ETGVTQSPTHLIKTRGQQVTLRCSSQSGHNTVSWYQQALGQGPQFIFQYYREEENGRGNFPPRFSGLQFPNYSSELNVNALELDDSALYLCASSPGGQPEKLFFGSGTQLSVL.

The V and J genes are TRBV7-9 and TRBJ1-2; no firm D call. This CDR3 has 13 amino acids. Per the germline V gene, CDR1 is SEHNR and CDR2 is FQNEAQ (reference sequence). The V end lost 5 bases, the J end lost 4 bases, and 11 bases lay between the germline ends. The CDR3 bases are TGTGCCAGCAGCCCCTCGACAACCTATGGCTACACCTTC. It is translated as CASSPSTTYGYTF.

For this clone: The sample has other DNA sequences that encode this CDR3 too. J is TRBJ2-5 and V is TRBV5-1; 7 nucleotides align to TRBD2. After removal of 0 bases from V and 2 bases from J, the junction contained 7 bases not matched to a gene. Germline CDR1 SGHRS, CDR2 YFSETQ. The CDR3 spans 16 residues. The CDR3 DNA is TGCGCCAGCAGCTTGGGGCCGTGGGGGGGACAAGAGACCCAGTACTTC. Translating it yields CASSLGPWGGQETQYF.

The CDR3 here is CASSYWGGRTEAFF. CDR3 DNA: TGTGCCAGCAGTTATTGGGGGGGTCGAACTGAAGCTTTCTTT. The rearrangement links TRBV28 to TRBJ1-1; possible D gene TRBD1, 5 bases. This CDR3 contains 14 residues. Trimming pared 4 bases from V and 5 bases from J, leaving 14 bases between. Per germline, CDR1 MDHEN and CDR2 SYDVKM.

The genes are TRBV6-2 or TRBV6-3 and TRBJ1-2; possible D gene TRBD1, 6 bases. Germline CDR1 is MNHEY and CDR2 is SVGEGT. V was shortened by 2 bases and J by 2 bases, with 15 bases between the two germline ends. This CDR3 region has 16 residues. CDR3 nucleotides: TGTGCCAGCAGTTACACCTTGGCGGGGGCCAACTATGGCTACACCTTC. Amino acids: CASSYTLAGANYGYTF.

The chain links TRBV11-2 to TRBJ2-5, with TRBD2 as a possible D gene (5 bases). CDR1 and CDR2 (germline): SGHAT, FQNNGV. The CDR3 is 15 amino acids. The V end was cut by 0 bases, the J end by 5 bases, with 13 bases between. The CDR3 bases are TGTGCCAGCAGCTTAGATCGGCTAGCTAAGGAGACCCAGTACTTC. Translated: CASSLDRLAKETQYF.

The chain uses TRBV19 and TRBJ2-6; D is perhaps TRBD2 (5 bases). V gave up 2 bases and J gave up 0 bases, with 14 bases separating them. Germline CDR1 and CDR2: LNHDA and SQIVND (reference sequence). The CDR3 has 18 residues. CDR3 DNA sequence: TGTGCCAGTAGTATAATTCGTGACTATAGCTCTGGGGCCAACGTCCTGACTTTC. It is translated as CASSIIRDYSSGANVLTF. Together with reference TRBV19 and TRBJ2-6, the CDR3 gives the full variable domain: DGGITQSPKYLFRKEGQNVTLSCEQNLNHDAMYWYRQDPGQGLRLIYYSQIVNDFQKGDIAEGYSVSREKKESFPLTVTSAQKNPTAFYLCASSIIRDYSSGANVLTFGAGSRLTVL.

The gene calls are TRBV7-2 and TRBJ1-4; maybe TRBD1 (5 bases). V was shortened by 5 bases and J by 8 bases, with 15 bases between the two germline ends. Germline V CDR1 and CDR2: SGHTA, FQGNSA. The CDR3 contains 14 residues. CDR3 nucleotides: TGTGCCAGCAGCCGTGGGGCCTTTGGAGAAAAACTGTTTTTT. It is translated as CASSRGAFGEKLFF.

The rearrangement uses TRBV19 and TRBJ1-5; tentative D call: TRBD1 (5 bases). Trimming cost V 6 bases and J 0 bases, with 9 bases left between them. Germline values: CDR1 LNHDA, CDR2 SQIVND (reference sequence). The CDR3 sequence is 14 residues long. The DNA for the CDR3 is TGTGCCAGTAGGGGACTGTATAGCAATCAGCCCCAGCATTTT. It translates to CASRGLYSNQPQHF.

The J gene is TRBJ2-7, the V gene TRBV6-5; D unclear. V lost 0 bases, J lost 3 bases, and 15 bases lay in between. CDR1 and CDR2 (germline): MNHEY, SVGAGI. The CDR3 is made up of 16 amino acids. The CDR3 DNA reads TGTGCCAGCAGTTACTCTCCCCCGCGACGGTACTACGAGCAGTACTTC. It codes for CASSYSPPRRYYEQYF.

Only one count was recorded for this clone. The rearrangement links TRBV3-1 (or the pseudogene TRBV3-2) to TRBJ2-1, with no clear D. The CDR3 loop spans 14 amino acids. CDR1 and CDR2 (germline): LGHDT, YNNKEL (reference sequence). V gave up 2 bases and J gave up 0 bases, with 5 bases separating them. The CDR3 sequence: CASSQWGSYNEQFF. DNA of the CDR3: TGTGCCAGCAGCCAATGGGGCTCCTACAATGAGCAGTTCTTC.

A single count supports this clone. This rearrangement joins TRBV27 to TRBJ1-1; 7 nucleotides align to TRBD1. CDR3 length: 20 amino acids. V lost 5 bases, J lost 0 bases, and 21 bases stayed unmatched. The germline V gene encodes CDR1 MNHEY and CDR2 SMNVEV (reference sequence). The CDR3 is CASSRSGGLINRGMNTEAFF. In nucleotides, the CDR3 is TGTGCCAGCAGTCGCTCCGGCGGTCTCATAAACAGGGGTATGAACACTGAAGCTTTCTTT.

V usage is TRBV10-2 and J usage is TRBJ1-6; 7 bases are a match to TRBD1. The CDR3 runs 15 residues. CDR1 WSHSY and CDR2 SAAADI come from the germline V gene. V shed 7 bases, J shed 9 bases, and the junction held 12 bases outside the gene matches. The CDR3 DNA reads TGCGCCAGCACACGAGGACAGGACGGGGTTTCACCCCTCCACTTT. Amino acid sequence: CASTRGQDGVSPLHF.

The sample holds one count of this clone. The V call is TRBV6-1, the J call TRBJ1-4, with 7 bases lining up with TRBD1. The CDR3 is made up of 15 amino acids. With V trimmed by 2 bases and J by 8 bases, 8 bases remained unmatched. CDR1 is MNHNS and CDR2 is SASEGT in the germline V gene. DNA for the CDR3: TGTGCCAGCAGTGAAAATGCAGGGGGTTTAGAAAAACTGTTTTTT. It specifies CASSENAGGLEKLFF.

The rearrangement uses TRBV6-6 and TRBJ2-3; 9 bases map to TRBD2. In germline, CDR1 is MNHNY, CDR2 SVGAGI (reference sequence). The V gene end was trimmed by 5 bases and the J gene end by 0 bases; junction bases not matched to a gene: 3. The CDR3 runs 15 residues. CDR3 bases: TGTGCCAGCAGTCCCGGGACTAGCAGCACAGATACGCAGTATTTT. This codes for CASSPGTSSTDTQYF.

The chain couples TRBV30 to TRBJ1-2, with D maybe TRBD1 (6 bases). CDR1 and CDR2 from the germline V gene are GTSNPN and SVGIG (reference sequence). V shed 7 bases and J shed 3 bases, with 15 bases lying between them. The CDR3 runs to 13 residues. DNA of the CDR3: TGTGCCTTGAACAGGGCCCCTGACTATGGCTACACCTTC. Translation: CALNRAPDYGYTF.